The entry below describes one TCR beta chain. Its specificity is not known. The sample comes from a study of cytomegalovirus exposure and HLA in healthy donors. Primers included in the PCR were 60 Vbeta and 13 Jbeta primers. Some clones are missing from TCRdb's copy, which holds only in-frame ones; the method was immunoSEQ multiplex PCR. This sample has about 210,000 clones, with roughly 82% found just once. With 4 bases clipped from V and 6 bases from J, the junction kept 8 bases outside the gene matches. This CDR3 region has 15 residues. The germline gives CDR1 SGHRS, CDR2 YFSETQ. Points from the study as a whole: Indistinguishability led to the exclusion of some V segments, TRBV6-2 and TRBV6-3 included.

The rearrangement uses TRBV5-1 and TRBJ1-4, with TRBD1 identical over 8 bases. Input material: PBMCs. This clonotype was obtained from a man aged 40-50 years in good health and CMV-seropositive. The CDR3 loop is CASSPVAGGDEKLFF. The CDR3 DNA is TGCGCCAGCAGCCCGGTCGCAGGGGGCGATGAAAAACTGTTTTTT.